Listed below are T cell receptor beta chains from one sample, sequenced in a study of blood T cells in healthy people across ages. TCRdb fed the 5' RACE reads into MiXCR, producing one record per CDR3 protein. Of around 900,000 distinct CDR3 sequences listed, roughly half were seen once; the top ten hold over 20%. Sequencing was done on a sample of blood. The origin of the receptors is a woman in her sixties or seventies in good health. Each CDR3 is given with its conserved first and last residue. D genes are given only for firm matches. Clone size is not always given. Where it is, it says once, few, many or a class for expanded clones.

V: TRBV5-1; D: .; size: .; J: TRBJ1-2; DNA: TGCGCCAGCAGCCTGGAATTTGGGCGGTCCGAGTGGTTCTACACCTTC; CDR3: CASSLEFGRSEWFYTF
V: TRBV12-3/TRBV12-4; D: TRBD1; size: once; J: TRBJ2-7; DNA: TGTGCCAGCAGTGTAGGACAGGGTCCCGTCTACGAGCAGTACTTC; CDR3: CASSVGQGPVYEQYF
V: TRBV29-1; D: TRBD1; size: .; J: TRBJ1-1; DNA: TGCAGCGTTGATGACAGGGGTGCCACTGAAGCTTTCTTT; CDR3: CSVDDRGATEAFF
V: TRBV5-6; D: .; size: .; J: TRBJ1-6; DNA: TGTGCCAGCAGCTTGGAAGGCAGCTCCTATAATTCACCCCTCCACTTT; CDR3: CASSLEGSSYNSPLHF
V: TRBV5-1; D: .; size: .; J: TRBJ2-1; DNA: TGCGCCAGCAGCTTATATGACAGCTACAATGAGCAGTTCTTC; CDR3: CASSLYDSYNEQFF
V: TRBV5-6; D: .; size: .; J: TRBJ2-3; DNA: TGTGCCAGCAGCCGGATGGGGGCAGATACGCAGTATTTT; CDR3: CASSRMGADTQYF
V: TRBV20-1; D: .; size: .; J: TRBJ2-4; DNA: TGCAGTGCTAGAAGAACAGGGGAGGAAAACATTCAGTACTTC; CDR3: CSARRTGEENIQYF
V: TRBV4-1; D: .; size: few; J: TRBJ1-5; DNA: TGCGCCAGCAGCCCGCAGGGTACCCTTAATCAGCCCCAGCATTTT; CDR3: CASSPQGTLNQPQHF
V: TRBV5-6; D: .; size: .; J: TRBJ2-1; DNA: TGTGCCAGCAAAAGAAATTCCTACAATGAGCAGTTCTTC; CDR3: CASKRNSYNEQFF
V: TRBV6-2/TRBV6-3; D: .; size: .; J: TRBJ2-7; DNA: TGTGCCAGCAGTTTTACATGGCCCACCTACGAGCAGTACTTC; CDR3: CASSFTWPTYEQYF
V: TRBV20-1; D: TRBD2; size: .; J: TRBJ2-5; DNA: TGCAGTGCCCGGAGGGGGATTTGGCGGGAGGTGGGCTCTGAGCAGTACTTC; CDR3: CSARRGIWREVGSEQYF
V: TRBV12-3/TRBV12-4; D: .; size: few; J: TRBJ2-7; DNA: TGTGCCAGCACAAGGGCCTACGAGCAGTACTTC; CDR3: CASTRAYEQYF
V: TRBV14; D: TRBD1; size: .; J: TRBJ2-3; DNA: TGTGCCAGCAGCCCAAACGTCGGGACAGATAGCACAGATACGCAGTATTTT; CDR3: CASSPNVGTDSTDTQYF
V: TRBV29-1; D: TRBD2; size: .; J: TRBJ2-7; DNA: TGCAGCGTGGGCGTTAGCGGGAGCTACGAGCAGTACTTC; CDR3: CSVGVSGSYEQYF
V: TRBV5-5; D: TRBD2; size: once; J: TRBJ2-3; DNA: TGTGCCAGCAGCTTGGTTGAACTAGCGGTCCGCGATACGCAGTATTTT; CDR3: CASSLVELAVRDTQYF
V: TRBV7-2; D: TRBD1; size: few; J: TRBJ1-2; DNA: TGTGCCAGCAGCTTAGGCCGACGACAGGGTAACGGCTACACCTTC; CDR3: CASSLGRRQGNGYTF
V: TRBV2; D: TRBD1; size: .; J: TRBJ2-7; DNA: TGTGCCAGCAGTGAAGTCCCGGACAGGGCCTACGAGCAGTACTTC; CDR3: CASSEVPDRAYEQYF
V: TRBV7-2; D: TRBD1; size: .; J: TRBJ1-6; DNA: TGTGCCAGCAGCTCGGGACAGAGTAATTCACCCCTCCACTTT; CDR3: CASSSGQSNSPLHF
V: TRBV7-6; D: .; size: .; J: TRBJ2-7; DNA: TGTGCCAGCAGCCTTCAGGAGGGGAGCTCCTACGAGCAGTACTTC; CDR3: CASSLQEGSSYEQYF